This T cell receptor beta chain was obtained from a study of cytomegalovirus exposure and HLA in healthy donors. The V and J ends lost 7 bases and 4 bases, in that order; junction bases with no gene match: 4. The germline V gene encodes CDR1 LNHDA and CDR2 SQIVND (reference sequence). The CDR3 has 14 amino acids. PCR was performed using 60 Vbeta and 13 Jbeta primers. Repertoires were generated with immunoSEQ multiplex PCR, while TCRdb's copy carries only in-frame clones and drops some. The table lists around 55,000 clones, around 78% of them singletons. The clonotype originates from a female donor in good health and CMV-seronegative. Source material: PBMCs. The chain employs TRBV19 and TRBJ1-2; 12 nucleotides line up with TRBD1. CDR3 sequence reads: CASKGTGGLYGYTF. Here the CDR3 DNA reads TGTGCCAGTAAGGGGACAGGGGGCCTCTATGGCTACACCTTC.